The next 27 T cell receptor beta chains were all read from a single sample in a study of blood T cell repertoires in COVID-19. The method was immunoSEQ multiplex PCR; TCRdb's version includes in-frame clones alone and lacks a portion of them. The table lists 50,000 to 65,000 clones, 82% of them singletons. Material: peripheral blood. The receptors were gathered from a woman aged 60-70 years with acute or convalescent COVID-19.

This clone was seen once. The chain recombines TRBV7-8 with TRBJ1-5, with TRBD1 matching over 7 bases. V was clipped by 5 bases and J by 11 bases; unmatched bases: 12. CDR3 size: 14 residues. Looked up from germline, CDR1 is SGHVS and CDR2 is FQNEAQ. The CDR3 loop is CASSPTGAMSSQHF. In nucleotides, the CDR3 is TGTGCCAGCAGCCCCACAGGGGCCATGTCGTCCCAGCATTTT.

The genes are TRBV5-4 and TRBJ1-4, with a tentative D call TRBD1 (6 bases). V lost 6 bases and J 8 bases, leaving 17 bases between the germline ends. The germline CDR1 and CDR2 sequences are SGHNT and YYREEE (reference sequence). The CDR3 has 14 residues. In DNA form, the CDR3 reads TGTGCCAGCACGGAGGGGGGGGCAACGGAAAAACTGTTTTTT. Its protein is CASTEGGATEKLFF.

This chain uses TRBV19 with TRBJ1-2; D unresolved. CDR3 length equals 11 residues. The germline V gene has CDR1 LNHDA and CDR2 SQIVND (reference sequence). V was clipped by 5 bases and J by 7 bases, with 8 bases between them. This CDR3 reads CASSGEVGYTF. DNA for the CDR3: TGTGCCAGTAGTGGGGAGGTTGGCTACACCTTC. The full variable domain, in which reference TRBV19 and TRBJ1-2 provide the parts outside the CDR3, is DGGITQSPKYLFRKEGQNVTLSCEQNLNHDAMYWYRQDPGQGLRLIYYSQIVNDFQKGDIAEGYSVSREKKESFPLTVTSAQKNPTAFYLCASSGEVGYTFGSGTRLTVV.

This clone has a single count. V usage is TRBV3-1 (or the pseudogene TRBV3-2) and J usage is TRBJ1-2, with D perhaps matching TRBD1 (5 bases). V gave up 3 bases and J gave up 4 bases, with 6 bases separating them. Germline-derived CDR1 and CDR2 are LGHDT and YNNKEL (reference sequence). The CDR3 is 12 residues long. The CDR3 spells CASSHRVYGYTF. The CDR3 nucleotides are TGTGCCAGCAGCCACAGGGTCTATGGCTACACCTTC.

V is TRBV12-5 and J is TRBJ1-1, with D possibly being TRBD1 (6 bases). Deletions cut 2 bases from V and 2 bases from J, with 12 bases between. Germline V gene sequence: CDR1 LGHNT, CDR2 FRNRAP. The CDR3 is 15 amino acids. The CDR3 region is CASGLTGTTNTEAFF. CDR3 bases: TGTGCTAGTGGTTTGACCGGGACAACCAACACTGAAGCTTTCTTT.

The chain couples TRBV15 to TRBJ2-7, with 8 bases fitting TRBD2. Germline CDR1 LNHNV, CDR2 YYDKDF (reference sequence). The length of the CDR3 is 14 residues. The junction had 5 bases not matched to a gene; V was cut back by 5 bases and J by 2 bases. CDR3 residues: CATSGLSGAYEQYF. The CDR3 bases are TGTGCCACCAGCGGCCTTAGCGGGGCCTACGAGCAGTACTTC.

The CDR3 loop is CASSLGTPNTGELFF. CDR3 coding DNA: TGTGCCAGCAGCTTAGGGACACCAAACACCGGGGAGCTGTTTTTT. V usage is TRBV7-2 and J usage is TRBJ2-2; TRBD1 is a possible D gene (5 bases). The CDR3 spans 15 residues. Germline V gene sequence: CDR1 SGHTA, CDR2 FQGNSA. V was cut by 1 base and J by 2 bases, with 8 bases left in between.

The chain carries TRBV5-1 and TRBJ1-2; 8 bases are shared with TRBD1. This CDR3 has 14 amino acids. V lost 6 bases to trimming and J lost 8 bases; unmatched junction nucleotides: 12. Per the germline V gene, CDR1 is SGHRS and CDR2 is YFSETQ. The CDR3 spells CASNSDGQGGGYTF. The CDR3 DNA follows: TGCGCCAGCAACTCCGACGGACAGGGTGGAGGCTACACCTTC. The whole variable domain, filled in from reference TRBV5-1 and TRBJ1-2, reads KAGVTQTPRYLIKTRGQQVTLSCSPISGHRSVSWYQQTPGQGLQFLFEYFSETQRNKGNFPGRFSGRQFSNSRSEMNVSTLELGDSALYLCASNSDGQGGGYTFGSGTRLTVV.

This chain joins TRBV12-5 and TRBJ2-7; D might be TRBD1 (5 bases). Germline V gene lookup returns CDR1 LGHNT and CDR2 FRNRAP. Trimming stripped 0 bases from V and 4 bases from J, with 19 bases between. This CDR3 contains 17 residues. DNA for the CDR3: TGTGCTAGTGGTTTGGTACTGCTGCAGGGAAAGGGGTACGAGCAGTACTTC. This codes for CASGLVLLQGKGYEQYF.

V gene TRBV6-5 combines with J gene TRBJ1-5; 7 nucleotides match TRBD1. The trim removed 6 bases at V and 3 bases at J, leaving 8 bases unmatched. The CDR3 loop spans 15 amino acids. Per the germline V gene, CDR1 is MNHEY and CDR2 is SVGAGI. In DNA, the CDR3 is TGTGCCAGCAGGCCTACGACAGGGATCAATCAGCCCCAGCATTTT. Translation: CASRPTTGINQPQHF.

This chain links TRBV19 with TRBJ1-5, with D unclear. From germline, CDR1 is LNHDA and CDR2 SQIVND (reference sequence). The CDR3 runs 11 residues. The CDR3 DNA follows: TGTGCAGCGGGGAAGGGTAGGCCCCAGCATTTT. This sequence encodes CAAGKGRPQHF.

The J gene is TRBJ1-1, the V gene TRBV12-5; no definite D call. Germline V lookup: CDR1 LGHNT, CDR2 FRNRAP. Trimming took off 5 bases at V and 0 bases at J, with 7 bases between the two ends. The CDR3 has 13 residues. CDR3 bases: TGTGCTAGTGGTATTGACTTGAACACTGAAGCTTTCTTT. Residues: CASGIDLNTEAFF.

The chain carries TRBV6-2 or TRBV6-3 and TRBJ2-2; tentatively, D is TRBD2 (6 bases). Germline CDR1 MNHEY, CDR2 SVGEGT. The CDR3 has 13 amino acids. Trimming cost V 2 bases and J 9 bases, with 10 bases left between them. The DNA of the CDR3 is TGTGCCAGCAGTTACGCCGGGGGTAGGGAGCTGTTTTTT. Translated, it gives CASSYAGGRELFF.

The table lists this clone with many counts. The chain uses TRBV7-3 and TRBJ1-1, with a tentative D call TRBD1 (6 bases). The CDR3 sequence is 14 residues long. Trimming took off 5 bases at V and 2 bases at J, with 12 bases between the two ends. Germline CDR1 is SGHTA and CDR2 is FQGTGA. CDR3 residues: CASSKGHSNTEAFF. The DNA of the CDR3 is TGTGCCAGCAGCAAGGGACACTCAAACACTGAAGCTTTCTTT.

The V gene is TRBV7-9, the J gene TRBJ2-2, with 7 bases matching TRBD1. Per germline, CDR1 SEHNR and CDR2 FQNEAQ (reference sequence). V gave up 5 bases and J gave up 3 bases; unmatched junction bases: 3. The CDR3 runs to 14 residues. CDR3: CASSPTGHTGELFF. The CDR3 DNA reads as TGTGCCAGCAGCCCGACAGGGCACACCGGGGAGCTGTTTTTT.

The chain carries TRBV4-3 and TRBJ1-1, with D unresolved. Germline V gives CDR1 LGHNA, CDR2 YSLEER. This CDR3 contains 13 residues. V was shortened by 4 bases and J by 1 base, with 7 bases between the two germline ends. CDR3 DNA sequence: TGCGCCAGCAGCCGAGTTGGGAACACTGAAGCTTTCTTT. It is translated as CASSRVGNTEAFF.

V usage is TRBV29-1 and J usage is TRBJ1-1; D is unresolved. This CDR3 has 12 amino acids. Germline assignment: CDR1 SQVTM and CDR2 ANQGSEA. Deletions cut 3 bases from V and 0 bases from J, with 5 bases between. CDR3 in DNA: TGCAGCGTTGATTTCATGAACACTGAAGCTTTCTTT. This codes for CSVDFMNTEAFF.

V usage is TRBV6-5 and J usage is TRBJ1-6; 10 bases agree with TRBD1. V trimming: 3 bases; J trimming: 7 bases; junction bases outside the gene matches: 6. The germline V gene has CDR1 MNHEY and CDR2 SVGAGI. This CDR3 has 16 residues. The CDR3 bases are TGTGCCAGCAGTTATTCCGGGACAGGGGTAAATTCACCCCTCCACTTT. Amino acid sequence: CASSYSGTGVNSPLHF.

V gene TRBV2 combines with J gene TRBJ1-2; TRBD1 is a possible D gene (6 bases). Germline V gene data show CDR1 as SNHLY and CDR2 as FYNNEI. The V and J ends lost 4 bases and 8 bases respectively, with 11 bases between them. The CDR3 sequence is 12 residues long. CDR3 DNA sequence: TGTGCCAGCAGTGTAACAGGGATCGGCTACACCTTC. Translated, it gives CASSVTGIGYTF.

The chain couples TRBV18 to TRBJ1-1; D not certain. The V gene's germline CDR1 is KGHSH and CDR2 LQKENI. V lost 6 bases, J lost 1 base, and 12 bases lay in between. This CDR3 is 14 amino acids long. The CDR3 sequence: CASSRLRANTEAFF. Written as DNA, the CDR3 is TGTGCCAGCTCCCGACTGCGCGCGAACACTGAAGCTTTCTTT.

This clone was detected only once. The chain recombines TRBV4-1 with TRBJ1-5; TRBD1 is a possible D gene (5 bases). This CDR3 spans 14 amino acids. Per the germline V gene, CDR1 is MGHRA and CDR2 is YSYEKL. The V and J ends lost 1 base and 4 bases respectively, with 8 bases between them. As DNA, the CDR3 is TGCGCCAGCAGCCAAGTGCAGGGAAATCAGCCCCAGCATTTT. This codes for CASSQVQGNQPQHF.

This clone was found once. This chain links TRBV4-1 with TRBJ1-2, with 7 bases fitting TRBD1. Germline V lookup: CDR1 MGHRA, CDR2 YSYEKL. V trimming: 0 bases; J trimming: 7 bases; junction bases outside the gene matches: 2. This CDR3 region has 13 residues. The CDR3 reads CASSQEGGGGYTF. CDR3 DNA: TGCGCCAGCAGCCAAGAAGGGGGCGGTGGCTACACCTTC.

The chain is built from TRBV12-3 or TRBV12-4 and TRBJ1-2, with D uncertain. The CDR3 is made up of 11 amino acids. Trimming left V 8 bases short and J 8 bases short, with 12 bases between. The DNA of the CDR3 is TGTGCCAGCGGTTCCCGGGAAGGCTACACCTTC. Its translation: CASGSREGYTF.

The V gene is TRBV18, the J gene TRBJ2-3, with 7 bases fitting TRBD1. Germline V CDR1 and CDR2: KGHSH, LQKENI. This CDR3 is built from 16 residues. The V segment lost 0 bases and the J segment 3 bases; nucleotides outside the gene matches: 6. CDR3 bases: TGTGCCAGCTCACCACCGGGTAGGGGGCGGACAGATACGCAGTATTTT. Translating it yields CASSPPGRGRTDTQYF. The full variable domain, completed using reference TRBV18 and TRBJ2-3, is NAGVMQNPRHLVRRRGQEARLRCSPMKGHSHVYWYRQLPEEGLKFMVYLQKENIIDESGMPKERFSAEFPKEGPSILRIQQVVRGDSAAYFCASSPPGRGRTDTQYFGPGTRLTVL.

The gene calls are TRBV7-9 and TRBJ2-1; tentatively, D is TRBD2 (5 bases). V was cut by 4 bases and J by 2 bases, with 12 bases left in between. The CDR3 is 15 amino acids. Looked up from germline, CDR1 is SEHNR and CDR2 is FQNEAQ (reference sequence). The chain's CDR3 is CASSSAMEAYNEQFF. In DNA form, the CDR3 reads TGTGCCAGCAGCTCGGCAATGGAGGCCTACAATGAGCAGTTCTTC.

This chain connects TRBV9 to TRBJ1-1; 7 nucleotides match TRBD1. The CDR3 runs to 15 residues. From germline, CDR1 is SGDLS and CDR2 YYNGEE. J lost 5 bases, V lost 3 bases, and 10 bases had no gene match. The CDR3 sequence is CASSASVTGQTEAFF. CDR3 in DNA: TGTGCCAGCAGCGCTTCTGTGACAGGGCAGACTGAAGCTTTCTTT.

This clone has just one count. The V call is TRBV6-1, the J call TRBJ1-6; no clear D. Between the trimmed V and J ends, which lost 1 base and 0 bases, there was a span of 13 bases. This CDR3 has 18 amino acids. Germline V lookup: CDR1 MNHNS, CDR2 SASEGT. CDR3 residues: CASSEGRFWSSYNSPLHF. The CDR3 nucleotides read TGTGCCAGCAGTGAAGGGAGGTTCTGGAGCTCCTATAATTCACCCCTCCACTTT.